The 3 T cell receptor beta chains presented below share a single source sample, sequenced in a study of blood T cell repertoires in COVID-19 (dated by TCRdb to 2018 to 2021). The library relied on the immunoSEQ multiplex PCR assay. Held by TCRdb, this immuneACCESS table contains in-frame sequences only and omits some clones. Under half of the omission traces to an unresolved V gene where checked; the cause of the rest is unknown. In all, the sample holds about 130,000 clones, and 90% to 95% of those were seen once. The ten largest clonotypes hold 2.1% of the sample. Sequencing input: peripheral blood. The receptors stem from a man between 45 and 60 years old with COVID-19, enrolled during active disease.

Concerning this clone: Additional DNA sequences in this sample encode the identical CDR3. The chain's CDR3 is CASSLETQGNTIYF. The CDR3 coding sequence is TGTGCCAGCAGCTTAGAGACACAGGGAAACACCATATATTTT. J is TRBJ1-3 and V is TRBV11-2; D is uncertain. Trimming stripped 0 bases from V and 4 bases from J, with 7 bases between. Germline-derived CDR1 and CDR2 are SGHAT and FQNNGV. The CDR3 is 14 amino acids.

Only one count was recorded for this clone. The CDR3 sequence is CATSDWGQGRETQYF. Here the CDR3 DNA reads TGTGCCACCAGTGACTGGGGACAGGGGAGGGAGACCCAGTACTTC. The V and J genes are TRBV24-1 and TRBJ2-5; TRBD1 matches at 10 bases. The CDR3 has 15 residues. Germline CDR1 is KGHDR and CDR2 is SFDVKD. With V trimmed by 4 bases and J by 5 bases, 6 bases remained unmatched.

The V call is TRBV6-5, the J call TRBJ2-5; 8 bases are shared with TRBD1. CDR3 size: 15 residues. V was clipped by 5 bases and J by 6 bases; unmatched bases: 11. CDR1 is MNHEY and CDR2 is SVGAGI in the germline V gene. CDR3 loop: CASSPIAGGGQTQYF. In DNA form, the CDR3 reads TGTGCCAGCAGTCCAATAGCAGGGGGCGGGCAGACCCAGTACTTC.